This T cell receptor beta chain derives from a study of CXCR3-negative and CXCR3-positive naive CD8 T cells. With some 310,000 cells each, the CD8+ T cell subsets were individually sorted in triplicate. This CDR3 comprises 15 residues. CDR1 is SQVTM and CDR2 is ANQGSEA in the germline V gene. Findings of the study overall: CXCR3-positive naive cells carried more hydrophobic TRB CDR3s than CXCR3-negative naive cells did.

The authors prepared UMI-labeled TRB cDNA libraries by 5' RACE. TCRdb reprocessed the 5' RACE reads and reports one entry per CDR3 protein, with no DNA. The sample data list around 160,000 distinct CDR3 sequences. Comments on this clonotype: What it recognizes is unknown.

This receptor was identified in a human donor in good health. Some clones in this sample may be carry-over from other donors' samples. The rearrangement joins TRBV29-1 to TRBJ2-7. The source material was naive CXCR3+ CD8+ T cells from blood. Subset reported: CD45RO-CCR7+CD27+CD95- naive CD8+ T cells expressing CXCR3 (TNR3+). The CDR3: CSVEDLQGASYEQYF.